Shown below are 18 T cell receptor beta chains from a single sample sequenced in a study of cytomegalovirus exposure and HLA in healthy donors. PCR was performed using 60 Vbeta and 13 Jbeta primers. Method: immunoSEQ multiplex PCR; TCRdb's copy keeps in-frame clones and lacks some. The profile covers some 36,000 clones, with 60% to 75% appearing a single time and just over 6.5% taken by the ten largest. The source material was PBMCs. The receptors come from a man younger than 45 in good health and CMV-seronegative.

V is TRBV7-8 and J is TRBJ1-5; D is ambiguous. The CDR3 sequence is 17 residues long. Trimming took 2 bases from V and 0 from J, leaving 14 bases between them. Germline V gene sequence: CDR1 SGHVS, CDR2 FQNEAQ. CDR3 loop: CASSLRDGAYSNQPQHF. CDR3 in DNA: TGTGCCAGCAGCTTAAGAGACGGAGCTTATAGCAATCAGCCCCAGCATTTT.

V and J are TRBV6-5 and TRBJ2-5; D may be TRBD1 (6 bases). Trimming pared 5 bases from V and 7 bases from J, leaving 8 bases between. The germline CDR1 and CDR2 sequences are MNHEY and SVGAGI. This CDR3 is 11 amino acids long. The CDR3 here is CASSPRGTQYF. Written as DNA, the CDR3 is TGTGCCAGCAGTCCCAGGGGGACCCAGTACTTC.

The CDR3 is CASSGHAEGALISCQPQHF. The CDR3 bases are TGTGCCAGCAGTGGCCACGCCGAGGGGGCGTTAATTTCTTGTCAGCCCCAGCATTTT. The rearrangement links TRBV2 to TRBJ1-5; 7 bases are shared with TRBD1. Per germline, CDR1 SNHLY and CDR2 FYNNEI. J lost 6 bases, V lost 4 bases, and 21 bases had no gene match. This CDR3 has 19 amino acids.

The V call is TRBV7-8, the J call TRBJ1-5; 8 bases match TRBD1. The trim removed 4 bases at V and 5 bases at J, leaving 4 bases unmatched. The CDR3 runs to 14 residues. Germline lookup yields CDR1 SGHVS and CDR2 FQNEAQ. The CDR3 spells CASSSGQGDQPQHF. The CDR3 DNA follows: TGTGCCAGCAGCTCCGGACAGGGAGATCAGCCCCAGCATTTT. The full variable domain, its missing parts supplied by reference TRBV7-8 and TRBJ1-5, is GAGVSQSPRYKVAKRGQDVALRCDPISGHVSLFWYQQALGQGPEFLTYFQNEAQLDKSGLPSDRFFAERPEGSVSTLKIQRTQQEDSAVYLCASSSGQGDQPQHFGDGTRLSIL.

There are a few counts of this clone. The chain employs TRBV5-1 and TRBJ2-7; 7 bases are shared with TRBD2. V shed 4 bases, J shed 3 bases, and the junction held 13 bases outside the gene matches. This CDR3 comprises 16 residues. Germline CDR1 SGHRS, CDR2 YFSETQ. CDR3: CASSRGPSGASYEQYF. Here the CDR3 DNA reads TGCGCCAGCAGCAGAGGGCCCAGCGGGGCAAGCTACGAGCAGTACTTC.

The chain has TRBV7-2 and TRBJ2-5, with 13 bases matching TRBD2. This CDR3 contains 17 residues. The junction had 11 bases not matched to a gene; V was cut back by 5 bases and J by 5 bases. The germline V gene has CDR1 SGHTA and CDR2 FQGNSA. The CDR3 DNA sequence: TGTGCCAGCAGCCCTACGACTAGCGGGGGGTCCTGGGAGACCCAGTACTTC. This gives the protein CASSPTTSGGSWETQYF. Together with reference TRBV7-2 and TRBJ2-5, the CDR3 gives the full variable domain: GAGVSQSPSNKVTEKGKDVELRCDPISGHTALYWYRQSLGQGLEFLIYFQGNSAPDKSGLPSDRFSAERTGGSVSTLTIQRTQQEDSAVYLCASSPTTSGGSWETQYFGPGTRLLVL.

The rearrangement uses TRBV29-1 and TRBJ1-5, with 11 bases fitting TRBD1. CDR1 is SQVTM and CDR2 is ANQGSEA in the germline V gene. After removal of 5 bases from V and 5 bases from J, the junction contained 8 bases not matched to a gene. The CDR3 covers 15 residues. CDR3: CSVSSGTGGDQPQHF. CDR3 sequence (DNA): TGCAGCGTTTCGTCGGGGACAGGGGGGGATCAGCCCCAGCATTTT.

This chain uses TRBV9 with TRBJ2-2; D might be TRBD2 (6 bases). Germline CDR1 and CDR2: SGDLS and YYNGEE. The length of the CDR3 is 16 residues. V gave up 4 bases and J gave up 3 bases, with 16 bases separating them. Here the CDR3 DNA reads TGTGCCAGCAGCTGGTCCCGGGACTCTTACACCGGGGAGCTGTTTTTT. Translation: CASSWSRDSYTGELFF.

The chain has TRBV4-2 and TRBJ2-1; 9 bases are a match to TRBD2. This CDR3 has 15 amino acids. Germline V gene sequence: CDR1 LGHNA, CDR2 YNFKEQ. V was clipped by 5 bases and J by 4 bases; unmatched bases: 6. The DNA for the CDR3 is TGTGCCAGCAGCACCGGGCGGGAGGGATACAATGAGCAGTTCTTC. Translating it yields CASSTGREGYNEQFF.

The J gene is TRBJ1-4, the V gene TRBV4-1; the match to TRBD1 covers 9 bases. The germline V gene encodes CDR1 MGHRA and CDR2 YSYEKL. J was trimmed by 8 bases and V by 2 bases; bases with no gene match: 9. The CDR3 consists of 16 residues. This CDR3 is CASSQPTDRGGEKLFF. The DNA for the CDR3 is TGCGCCAGCAGCCAACCGACGGACAGGGGAGGGGAAAAACTGTTTTTT.

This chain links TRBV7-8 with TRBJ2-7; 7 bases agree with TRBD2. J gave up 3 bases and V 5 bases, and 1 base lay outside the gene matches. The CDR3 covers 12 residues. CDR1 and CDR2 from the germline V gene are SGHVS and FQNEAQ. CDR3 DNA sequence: TGTGCCAGCAGCCCGGGAGGCTACGAGCAGTACTTC. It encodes CASSPGGYEQYF.

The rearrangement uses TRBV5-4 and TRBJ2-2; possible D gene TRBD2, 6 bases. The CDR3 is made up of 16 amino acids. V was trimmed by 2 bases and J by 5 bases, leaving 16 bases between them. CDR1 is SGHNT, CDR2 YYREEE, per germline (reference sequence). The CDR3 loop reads CASSLGGAKGTGELFF. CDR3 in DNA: TGTGCCAGCAGCTTAGGAGGGGCGAAAGGGACCGGGGAGCTGTTTTTT.

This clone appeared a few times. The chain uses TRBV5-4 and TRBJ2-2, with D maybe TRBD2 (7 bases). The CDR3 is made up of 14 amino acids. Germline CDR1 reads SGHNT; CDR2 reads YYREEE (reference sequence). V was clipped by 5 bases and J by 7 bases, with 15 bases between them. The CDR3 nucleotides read TGTGCCAGCAGTCGCGGGGGACACAGCGGGGAGCTGTTTTTT. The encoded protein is CASSRGGHSGELFF. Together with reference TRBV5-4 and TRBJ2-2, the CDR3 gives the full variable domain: ETGVTQSPTHLIKTRGQQVTLRCSSQSGHNTVSWYQQALGQGPQFIFQYYREEENGRGNFPPRFSGLQFPNYSSELNVNALELDDSALYLCASSRGGHSGELFFGEGSRLTVL.

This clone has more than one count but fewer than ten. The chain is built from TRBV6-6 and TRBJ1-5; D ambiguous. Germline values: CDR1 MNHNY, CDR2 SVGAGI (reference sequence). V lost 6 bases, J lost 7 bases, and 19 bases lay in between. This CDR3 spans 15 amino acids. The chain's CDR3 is CASSPTPKQWQPQHF. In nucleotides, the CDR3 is TGTGCCAGCAGCCCGACACCAAAACAGTGGCAGCCCCAGCATTTT.

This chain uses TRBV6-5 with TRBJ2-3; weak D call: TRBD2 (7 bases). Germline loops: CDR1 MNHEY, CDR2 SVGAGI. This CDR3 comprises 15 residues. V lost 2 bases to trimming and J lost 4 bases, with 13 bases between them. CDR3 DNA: TGTGCCAGCAGTTACGGGGCGGGGGCCCCAGATACGCAGTATTTT. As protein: CASSYGAGAPDTQYF.

CDR3 DNA: TGTGCCAGCAGCTTCAGGGGCAGTCCAGATACGCAGTATTTT. It translates to CASSFRGSPDTQYF. The chain combines TRBV7-9 with TRBJ2-3, with D possibly being TRBD1 (6 bases). The CDR3 is 14 residues long. Trimming removed 3 bases from V and 4 bases from J, with 11 bases in between. Germline loops: CDR1 SEHNR, CDR2 FQNEAQ (reference sequence).

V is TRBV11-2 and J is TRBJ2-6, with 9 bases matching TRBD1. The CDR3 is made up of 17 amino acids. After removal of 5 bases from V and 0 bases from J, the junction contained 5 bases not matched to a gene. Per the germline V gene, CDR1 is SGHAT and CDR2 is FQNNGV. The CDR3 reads CASSPGQGSSGANVLTF. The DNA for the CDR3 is TGTGCCAGCAGCCCGGGACAGGGATCCTCTGGGGCCAACGTCCTGACTTTC.

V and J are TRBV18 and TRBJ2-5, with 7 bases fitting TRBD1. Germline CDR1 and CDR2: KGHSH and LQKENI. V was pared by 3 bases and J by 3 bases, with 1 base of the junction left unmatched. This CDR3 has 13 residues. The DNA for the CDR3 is TGTGCCAGCTCACCGGGGACAGAAGAGACCCAGTACTTC. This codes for CASSPGTEETQYF.